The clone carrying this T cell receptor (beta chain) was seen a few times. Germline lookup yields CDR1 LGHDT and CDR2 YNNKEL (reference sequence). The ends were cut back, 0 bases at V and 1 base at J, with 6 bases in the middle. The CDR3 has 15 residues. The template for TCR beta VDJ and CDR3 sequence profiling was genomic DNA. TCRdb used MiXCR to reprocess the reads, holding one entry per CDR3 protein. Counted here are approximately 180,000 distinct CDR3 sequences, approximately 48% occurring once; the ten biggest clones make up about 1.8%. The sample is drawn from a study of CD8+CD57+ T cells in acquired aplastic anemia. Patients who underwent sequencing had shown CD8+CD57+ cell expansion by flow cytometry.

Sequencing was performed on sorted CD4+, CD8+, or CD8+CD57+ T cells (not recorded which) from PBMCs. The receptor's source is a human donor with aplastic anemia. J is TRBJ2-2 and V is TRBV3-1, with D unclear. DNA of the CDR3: TGTGCCAGCAGCCAAGATGGGAAGAACACCGGGGAGCTGTTTTTT. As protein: CASSQDGKNTGELFF.